The 9 T cell receptor beta chains listed next were all sequenced from one sample in a study of cytomegalovirus exposure and HLA in healthy donors. The primer mix had 60 Vbeta and 13 Jbeta primers. Repertoires were generated with immunoSEQ multiplex PCR, while TCRdb's copy carries only in-frame clones and drops some. Seen here are roughly 120,000 clones, about 81% observed once, and the top ten hold approximately 0.99%. Sequencing was done on a sample of PBMCs. These receptors were obtained from a woman aged 25 to 39 in good health and CMV-seronegative.

The rearrangement uses TRBV29-1 and TRBJ2-7; D possibly corresponds to TRBD1 (5 bases). Trimming took off 5 bases at V and 0 bases at J, with 11 bases between the two ends. This CDR3 region has 13 residues. CDR1 and CDR2 (germline): SQVTM, ANQGSEA. The CDR3 here is CSVRRAGSYEQYF. CDR3 nucleotides: TGCAGCGTTCGCAGGGCTGGCTCCTACGAGCAGTACTTC.

The chain has TRBV2 and TRBJ1-4; D is undetermined. This CDR3 has 16 residues. Germline assignment: CDR1 SNHLY and CDR2 FYNNEI. Trimming stripped 7 bases from V and 4 bases from J, with 19 bases between. CDR3: CASTPGRQFHNEKLFF. The CDR3 coding sequence is TGTGCCAGCACCCCCGGGAGGCAGTTCCATAATGAAAAACTGTTTTTT.

The chain recombines TRBV7-9 with TRBJ2-2; 10 bases agree with TRBD2. This CDR3 has 19 residues. The J segment lost 3 bases and the V segment lost 6 bases, leaving 16 bases of the junction unmatched. Germline loops: CDR1 SEHNR, CDR2 FQNEAQ (reference sequence). CDR3 nucleotides: TGTGCCAGCAGAGTTAATCTCAACAGGACTAGCGGTTACACCGGGGAGCTGTTTTTT. Protein product: CASRVNLNRTSGYTGELFF.

This chain uses TRBV5-1 with TRBJ1-6; unclear D gene. Trimming cost V 2 bases and J 0 bases, with 6 bases left between them. Germline V lookup: CDR1 SGHRS, CDR2 YFSETQ. This CDR3 region has 15 residues. The CDR3: CASSFGSSYNSPLHF. Written as DNA, the CDR3 is TGCGCCAGCAGCTTTGGGAGCTCCTATAATTCACCCCTCCACTTT.

The chain couples TRBV30 to TRBJ1-1, with D maybe TRBD1 (5 bases). The CDR3 spans 11 residues. The V end lost 0 bases, the J end lost 10 bases, and 9 bases lay between the germline ends. The V gene's germline CDR1 is GTSNPN and CDR2 SVGIG (reference sequence). CDR3 residues: CAWSVGVLAFF. CDR3 DNA: TGTGCCTGGAGTGTAGGGGTATTAGCTTTCTTT.

The rearrangement joins TRBV5-8 to TRBJ2-7; D not certain. V gave up 4 bases and J gave up 3 bases, with 5 bases separating them. CDR3 length equals 11 residues. Germline loops: CDR1 SGHTS, CDR2 YDEGEE. This CDR3 reads CASSVFYEQYF. The CDR3 DNA sequence: TGTGCCAGCAGCGTATTCTACGAGCAGTACTTC. Complete variable domain (other parts from reference TRBV5-8 and TRBJ2-7): EAGVTQSPTHLIKTRGQQATLRCSPISGHTSVYWYQQALGLGLQFLLWYDEGEERNRGNFPPRFSGRQFPNYSSELNVNALELEDSALYLCASSVFYEQYFGPGTRLTVT.

The J gene is TRBJ2-7, the V gene TRBV14; D gene ambiguous. Germline V gene sequence: CDR1 SGHDN, CDR2 FVKESK. V gave up 0 bases and J gave up 0 bases, with 15 bases separating them. CDR3 length: 17 amino acids. DNA for the CDR3: TGTGCCAGCAGCCAAGATATCTCCCCAGGTTACTCCTACGAGCAGTACTTC. This encodes CASSQDISPGYSYEQYF. The full variable domain, in which reference TRBV14 and TRBJ2-7 provide the parts outside the CDR3, is EAGVTQFPSHSVIEKGQTVTLRCDPISGHDNLYWYRRVMGKEIKFLLHFVKESKQDESGMPNNRFLAERTGGTYSTLKVQPAELEDSGVYFCASSQDISPGYSYEQYFGPGTRLTVT.

CDR3 sequence: CAWSPLAGGHEQYF. The DNA of the CDR3 is TGTGCCTGGAGTCCCCTAGCGGGAGGCCACGAGCAGTACTTC. The V call is TRBV30, the J call TRBJ2-7; 11 bases are shared with TRBD2. V shed 2 bases and J 5 bases; nucleotides not matched to a gene: 5. The CDR3 extends over 14 amino acids. Per germline, CDR1 GTSNPN and CDR2 SVGIG (reference sequence).

The rearrangement joins TRBV5-1 to TRBJ2-1; 8 bases are shared with TRBD2. Losses at the gene ends were 2 bases for V and 3 bases for J; bases not matched to a gene: 4. The length of the CDR3 is 15 residues. Germline assignment: CDR1 SGHRS and CDR2 YFSETQ. As DNA, the CDR3 is TGCGCCAGCAGCTTATTAGCGGGGAGCTACAATGAGCAGTTCTTC. Translating it yields CASSLLAGSYNEQFF.